Shown below are 22 T cell receptor beta chains from a single sample sequenced in a study of blood T cells in healthy people across ages. A second PCR, run for roughly 7 to 12 cycles, used a sample-barcoded 5' primer plus a J-beta primer mix. TCRdb re-analysed the 5' RACE reads in MiXCR, keeping a single row per CDR3 protein. The sample has hundreds of thousands of distinct CDR3 sequences, roughly half seen once. Sequenced material: blood. Receptor source: an elderly woman in good health.

The chain uses TRBV2 and TRBJ2-7, with D maybe TRBD1 (5 bases). Germline V lookup: CDR1 SNHLY, CDR2 FYNNEI. The CDR3 loop spans 16 amino acids. Between the trimmed V and J ends, which lost 1 base and 3 bases, there was a span of 16 bases. For the CDR3, the DNA is TGTGCCAGCAGTGAAGGATCGGCAGGGCCCATCTACGAGCAGTACTTC. Amino acids: CASSEGSAGPIYEQYF.

The rearrangement links TRBV6-5 to TRBJ2-1; weak D call: TRBD1 (5 bases). The CDR3 is made up of 14 amino acids. The germline gives CDR1 MNHEY, CDR2 SVGAGI. The V end was cut by 5 bases, the J end by 2 bases, with 10 bases between. The CDR3 protein is CASSRARAYNEQFF. As DNA, the CDR3 is TGTGCCAGCAGTAGGGCCAGGGCCTACAATGAGCAGTTCTTC.

This clonotype occurred a few times. V gene TRBV3-1 combines with J gene TRBJ2-7; D might be TRBD1 (5 bases). This CDR3 is built from 12 residues. CDR1 and CDR2 from the germline V gene are LGHDT and YNNKEL (reference sequence). The V and J ends lost 0 bases and 7 bases respectively, with 7 bases between them. The CDR3 DNA follows: TGTGCCAGCAGCCAAGAGGACAATGAGCAGTACTTC. It encodes CASSQEDNEQYF.

V and J are TRBV11-2 and TRBJ2-1; the D is unclear. This CDR3 is built from 11 residues. The V gene lost 5 bases and the J gene lost 7 bases, with 6 bases spanning the gap. CDR1 and CDR2 from the germline V gene are SGHAT and FQNNGV. CDR3: CASSNQNEQFF. CDR3 in DNA: TGTGCCAGCAGCAATCAAAATGAGCAGTTCTTC.

V gene TRBV11-2 combines with J gene TRBJ2-2; D could derive from TRBD1 or TRBD2 (5 bases each). With 0 bases removed from V and 0 bases from J, the gap between germline ends came to 17 bases. The CDR3 length is 19 residues. Germline V gives CDR1 SGHAT, CDR2 FQNNGV. The CDR3 protein is CASSLDPPGTLSNTGELFF. CDR3 DNA sequence: TGTGCCAGCAGCTTAGATCCCCCAGGGACGCTCTCGAACACCGGGGAGCTGTTTTTT.

This clonotype was counted ten times or more. The chain carries TRBV18 and TRBJ2-5; D uncertain. This CDR3 spans 12 amino acids. V lost 2 bases and J 3 bases, leaving 4 bases between the germline ends. Germline V gives CDR1 KGHSH, CDR2 LQKENI. This chain's CDR3 is CASSPGEETQYF. The CDR3 region has the DNA TGTGCCAGCTCACCAGGAGAAGAGACCCAGTACTTC.

The chain couples TRBV6-4 to TRBJ2-1; no firm D call. The CDR3 runs to 12 residues. Germline values: CDR1 MRHNA, CDR2 SNTAGT. V shed 2 bases and J shed 7 bases, with 6 bases lying between them. The CDR3 loop reads CASSDRENEQFF. In nucleotides, the CDR3 is TGTGCCAGCAGTGACAGGGAAAATGAGCAGTTCTTC.

This clonotype was counted many times. The V gene is TRBV7-9, the J gene TRBJ1-6; possibly TRBD1 for D (6 bases). Trimming left V 3 bases short and J 9 bases short, with 15 bases between. Germline CDR1 is SEHNR and CDR2 is FQNEAQ (reference sequence). The CDR3 consists of 15 residues. CDR3 nucleotide sequence: TGTGCCAGCAGCTTGAAGGACAGTTCGGTTTCACCCCTCCACTTT. It translates to CASSLKDSSVSPLHF. Variable domain in full (rest from reference TRBV7-9 and TRBJ1-6): DTGVSQNPRHKITKRGQNVTFRCDPISEHNRLYWYRQTLGQGPEFLTYFQNEAQLEKSRLLSDRFSAERPKGSFSTLEIQRTEQGDSAMYLCASSLKDSSVSPLHFGNGTRLTVT.

The CDR3 coding sequence is TGTGCCAGCTCACCAGCGGGGGGGCAAGAGACCCAGTACTTC. Amino acids: CASSPAGGQETQYF. The chain joins TRBV18 to TRBJ2-5; 9 nucleotides agree with TRBD2. This CDR3 has 14 amino acids. Unmatched junction bases numbered 0, after V lost 2 bases and J lost 2 bases. The germline V gene has CDR1 KGHSH and CDR2 LQKENI.

At least ten counts were recorded for this clonotype. The V and J genes are TRBV28 and TRBJ2-7, with TRBD2 matching 14 bases. Unmatched junction bases numbered 6, after V lost 8 bases and J lost 0 bases. Germline CDR1 MDHEN, CDR2 SYDVKM. The CDR3 has 16 residues. Here the CDR3 reads CASWGLAGVSSYEQYF. CDR3 nucleotide sequence: TGTGCCAGCTGGGGACTAGCGGGAGTCTCCTCCTACGAGCAGTACTTC.

This clonotype was seen repeatedly, ten times or more. This rearrangement joins TRBV27 to TRBJ2-3; the D gene is possibly TRBD2 (5 bases). V was trimmed by 6 bases and J by 1 base, leaving 11 bases between them. Germline lookup yields CDR1 MNHEY and CDR2 SMNVEV (reference sequence). CDR3 size: 14 residues. The CDR3 loop reads CASRRREGTDTQYF. The DNA of the CDR3 is TGTGCCAGCAGACGACGGGAAGGCACAGATACGCAGTATTTT.

With respect to this clonotype: The germline gene is not matched at one end of the junction; a read error may be the cause. The V call is TRBV24-1, the J call TRBJ2-3; 7 nucleotides match TRBD2. This CDR3 comprises 15 residues. The germline CDR1 and CDR2 sequences are KGHDR and SFDVKD. The chain's CDR3 is CATTATSSRPETQYF. CDR3 in DNA: TGTGCCACCACCGCGACTAGCTCCCGGCCAGAGACGCAGTATTTT.

J is TRBJ2-7 and V is TRBV7-2; D possibly matches TRBD1 or TRBD2 (5 bases each). Germline assignment: CDR1 SGHTA and CDR2 FQGNSA. Trimming took 4 bases from V and 2 from J, leaving 9 bases between them. The CDR3 is 13 residues long. The CDR3 nucleotides are TGTGCCAGCAGCTCGGGGCGAGCCTACGAGCAGTACTTC. This encodes CASSSGRAYEQYF.

This clonotype showed up many times. The chain combines TRBV20-1 with TRBJ2-3; 7 bases agree with TRBD1. J was trimmed by 3 bases and V by 6 bases; bases with no gene match: 9. The CDR3 contains 14 residues. Germline loops: CDR1 DFQATT, CDR2 SNEGSKA (reference sequence). The CDR3 coding sequence is TGCAGTGCCTCCGGCAGGGGGTCGACAGATACGCAGTATTTT. Amino acid sequence: CSASGRGSTDTQYF.

The V gene is TRBV25-1, the J gene TRBJ1-2, with a weak D call TRBD1 (5 bases). The CDR3 covers 17 residues. Trimming removed 10 bases at V and 8 bases at J, with 32 bases between. The germline V gene has CDR1 MGHDK and CDR2 SYGVNS. CDR3 in amino acids: CATSRPTAGGPPHGYTF. Written as DNA, the CDR3 is TGTGCCACCTCGCGGCCCACCGCGGGGGGACCTCCCCACGGCTACACCTTC.

This clonotype came up once. This may stem from a read error, because a much larger clone lies one nucleotide away. The genes are TRBV15 and TRBJ2-7; the D gene is possibly TRBD2 (5 bases). CDR3 length: 13 residues. Germline loops: CDR1 LNHNV, CDR2 YYDKDF (reference sequence). The CDR3, as DNA: TGTACCACCAGCAGAGAGGGAGTATCGGAGCAGTACTTC. Its translation is CTTSREGVSEQYF.

This chain joins TRBV6-6 and TRBJ2-3; D is perhaps TRBD1 (6 bases). Germline V lookup: CDR1 MNHNY, CDR2 SVGAGI (reference sequence). This CDR3 is built from 15 residues. V lost 6 bases and J 6 bases, leaving 19 bases between the germline ends. The DNA for the CDR3 is TGTGCCAGCAGCCTCCGACGGCCAGGGGTCGATACGCAGTATTTT. Protein: CASSLRRPGVDTQYF.

This sequence joins TRBV29-1 and TRBJ2-1, with TRBD2 matching over 11 bases. CDR3 size: 15 residues. Germline CDR1 is SQVTM and CDR2 is ANQGSEA. Trimming removed 7 bases from V and 7 bases from J; junction bases left unmatched: 12. The CDR3 sequence is CSAALTSGKRNEQFF. In DNA form, the CDR3 reads TGCAGCGCCGCCCTGACTAGCGGGAAGAGAAATGAGCAGTTCTTC.

CDR3 amino acids: CATSRDRATYEQYF. The CDR3, as DNA: TGTGCCACCAGCAGAGATCGGGCCACCTACGAGCAGTACTTC. This chain links TRBV15 with TRBJ2-7; D gene uncertain. The CDR3 spans 14 residues. V lost 0 bases and J lost 2, with 8 bases in between. The germline V gene encodes CDR1 LNHNV and CDR2 YYDKDF (reference sequence).

This clonotype was counted at least ten times. The V call is TRBV7-9, the J call TRBJ2-1; D might be TRBD2 (6 bases). Germline CDR1 is SEHNR and CDR2 is FQNEAQ (reference sequence). Trimming removed 1 base from V and 3 bases from J, with 13 bases in between. CDR3 size: 16 residues. In nucleotides, the CDR3 is TGTGCCAGCAGCTTAGGTAATAGCGGCTTCTACAATGAGCAGTTCTTC. Amino acids: CASSLGNSGFYNEQFF.

V is TRBV6-2 or TRBV6-3 and J is TRBJ1-2; D is uncertain. CDR3 length: 13 residues. V was trimmed by 6 bases and J by 8 bases, leaving 16 bases between them. Germline lookup yields CDR1 MNHEY and CDR2 SVGEGT. CDR3 protein: CASSPGQSWGYTF. The DNA for the CDR3 is TGTGCCAGCAGCCCGGGTCAATCCTGGGGCTACACCTTC.

This clonotype was observed once. V usage is TRBV6-6 and J usage is TRBJ1-1, with 8 bases that match TRBD1. CDR1 MNHNY and CDR2 SVGAGI come from the germline V gene (reference sequence). J lost 1 base, V lost 5 bases, and 9 bases had no gene match. The CDR3 runs 16 residues. The CDR3 bases are TGTGCCAGCAGTCTCCAGGGGGCCGGATCGAACACTGAAGCTTTCTTT. Its protein product is CASSLQGAGSNTEAFF.